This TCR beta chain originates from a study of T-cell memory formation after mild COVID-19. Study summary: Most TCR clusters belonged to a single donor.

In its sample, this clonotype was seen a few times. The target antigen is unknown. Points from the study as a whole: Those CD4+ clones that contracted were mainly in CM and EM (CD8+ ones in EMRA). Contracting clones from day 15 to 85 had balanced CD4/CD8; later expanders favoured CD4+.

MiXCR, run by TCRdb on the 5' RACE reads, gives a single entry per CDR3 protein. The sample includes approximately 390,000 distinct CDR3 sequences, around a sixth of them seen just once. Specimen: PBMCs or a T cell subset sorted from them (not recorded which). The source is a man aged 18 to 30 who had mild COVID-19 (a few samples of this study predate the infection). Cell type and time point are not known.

The CDR3: CASGQGVDTQYF. CDR3 nucleotides: TGCGCCAGCGGACAGGGGGTAGATACGCAGTATTTT. The chain employs TRBV5-1 and TRBJ2-3; 10 bases are a match to TRBD1. V lost 7 bases to trimming and J lost 5 bases; unmatched junction nucleotides: 1. The CDR3 is 12 amino acids. Germline V CDR1 and CDR2: SGHRS, YFSETQ.